This TCR beta chain is drawn from a study of blood T cell repertoires in COVID-19. Study context: Sources were T cells, B-cell-depleted T cells, or PBMCs; the material itself was cDNA or gDNA.

Followed over time, Seattle patients had been enrolled while infection was active. Per the authors' pipeline: Amplification of reference gene primers was used by the study to estimate nucleated cell counts. Produced via immunoSEQ multiplex PCR; TCRdb's table is partial and in-frame only. The DNA gave D and trimming, while V, J and clone size come from that table. The sample consists of about 300,000 clones, about 90% of them appearing once. Trimming took off 2 bases at V and 0 bases at J, with 5 bases between the two ends. CDR3 length: 14 residues. Germline values: CDR1 SGHAT, CDR2 FQNNGV. This sequence was found in a woman in her 30s with COVID-19, enrolled during active disease. Sequencing input: peripheral blood. This chain uses TRBV11-2 with TRBJ2-1; D call uncertain. The CDR3 nucleotides are TGTGCCAGCAGCTTAACCAGCTCCTACAATGAGCAGTTCTTC. It specifies CASSLTSSYNEQFF.